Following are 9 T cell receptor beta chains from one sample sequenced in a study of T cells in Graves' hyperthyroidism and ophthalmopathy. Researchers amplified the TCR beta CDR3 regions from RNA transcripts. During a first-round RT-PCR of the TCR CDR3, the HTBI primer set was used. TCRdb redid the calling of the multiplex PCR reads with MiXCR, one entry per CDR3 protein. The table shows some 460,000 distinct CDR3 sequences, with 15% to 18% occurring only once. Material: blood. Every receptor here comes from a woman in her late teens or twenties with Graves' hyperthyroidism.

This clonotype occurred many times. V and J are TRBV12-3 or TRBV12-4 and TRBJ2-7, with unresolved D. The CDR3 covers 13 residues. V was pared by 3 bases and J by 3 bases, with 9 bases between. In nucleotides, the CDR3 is TGTGCCAGCAGTTTTTCGGAGCACTACGAGCAGTACTTC. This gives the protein CASSFSEHYEQYF.

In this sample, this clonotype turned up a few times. The CDR3 here is CSARDWPAGYTF. The DNA for the CDR3 is TGCAGTGCTAGAGATTGGCCGGCGGGCTACACCTTC. V and J are TRBV20-1 and TRBJ1-2; D not certain. CDR1 DFQATT and CDR2 SNEGSKA come from the germline V gene (reference sequence). The CDR3 length is 12 residues. The ends were cut back, 0 bases at V and 8 bases at J, with 10 bases in the middle.

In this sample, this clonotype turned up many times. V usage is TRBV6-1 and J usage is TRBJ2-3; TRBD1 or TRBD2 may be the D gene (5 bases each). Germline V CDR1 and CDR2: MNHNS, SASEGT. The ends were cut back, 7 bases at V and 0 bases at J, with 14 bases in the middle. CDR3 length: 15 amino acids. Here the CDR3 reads CASTPGTPSTDTQYF. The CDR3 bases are TGTGCCAGCACCCCCGGGACGCCTAGCACAGATACGCAGTATTTT.

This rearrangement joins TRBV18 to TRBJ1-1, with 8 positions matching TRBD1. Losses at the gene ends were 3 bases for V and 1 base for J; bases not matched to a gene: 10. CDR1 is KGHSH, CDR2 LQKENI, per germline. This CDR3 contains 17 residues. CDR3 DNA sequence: TGTGCCAGCTCACCCCTACGACAGGGGCCCCAGAACACTGAAGCTTTCTTT. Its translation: CASSPLRQGPQNTEAFF.

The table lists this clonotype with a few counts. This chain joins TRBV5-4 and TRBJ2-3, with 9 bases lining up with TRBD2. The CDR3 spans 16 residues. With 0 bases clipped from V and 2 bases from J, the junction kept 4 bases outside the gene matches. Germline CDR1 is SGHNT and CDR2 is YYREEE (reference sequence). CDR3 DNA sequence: TGTGCCAGCAGCTTGGGGACTAGCGTTATCACAGATACGCAGTATTTT. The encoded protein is CASSLGTSVITDTQYF. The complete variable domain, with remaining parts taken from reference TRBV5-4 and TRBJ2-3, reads ETGVTQSPTHLIKTRGQQVTLRCSSQSGHNTVSWYQQALGQGPQFIFQYYREEENGRGNFPPRFSGLQFPNYSSELNVNALELDDSALYLCASSLGTSVITDTQYFGPGTRLTVL.

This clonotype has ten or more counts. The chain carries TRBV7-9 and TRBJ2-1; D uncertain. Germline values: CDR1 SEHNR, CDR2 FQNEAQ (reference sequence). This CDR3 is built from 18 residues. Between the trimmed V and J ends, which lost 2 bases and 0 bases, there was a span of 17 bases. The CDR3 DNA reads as TGTGCCAGCAGCTTATTTCCTAGGCGGATAAGCTCCTACAATGAGCAGTTCTTC. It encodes CASSLFPRRISSYNEQFF.

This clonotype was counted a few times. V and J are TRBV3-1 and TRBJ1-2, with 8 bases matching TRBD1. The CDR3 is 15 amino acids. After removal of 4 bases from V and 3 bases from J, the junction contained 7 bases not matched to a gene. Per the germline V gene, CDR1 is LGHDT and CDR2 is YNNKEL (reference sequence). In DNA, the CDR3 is TGTGCCAGCAGCCGAGGACAGGGTGGACACTATGGCTACACCTTC. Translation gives CASSRGQGGHYGYTF.

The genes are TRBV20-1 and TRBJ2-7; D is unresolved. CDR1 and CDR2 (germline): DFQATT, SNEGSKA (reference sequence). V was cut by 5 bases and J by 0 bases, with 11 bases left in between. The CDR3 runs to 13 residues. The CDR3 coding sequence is TGCAGTGCTGGGCGTCGTTCCTCCTACGAGCAGTACTTC. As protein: CSAGRRSSYEQYF.

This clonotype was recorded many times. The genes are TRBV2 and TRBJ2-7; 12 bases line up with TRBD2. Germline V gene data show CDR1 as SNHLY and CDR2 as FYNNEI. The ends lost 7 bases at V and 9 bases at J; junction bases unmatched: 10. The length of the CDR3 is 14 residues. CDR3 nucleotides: TGTGCCAGCAAGATAAACCTAGCGGGAGGGCCGCAGTACTTC. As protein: CASKINLAGGPQYF. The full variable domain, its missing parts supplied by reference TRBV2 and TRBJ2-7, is EPEVTQTPSHQVTQMGQEVILRCVPISNHLYFYWYRQILGQKVEFLVSFYNNEISEKSEIFDDQFSVERPDGSNFTLKIRSTKLEDSAMYFCASKINLAGGPQYFGPGTRLTVT.